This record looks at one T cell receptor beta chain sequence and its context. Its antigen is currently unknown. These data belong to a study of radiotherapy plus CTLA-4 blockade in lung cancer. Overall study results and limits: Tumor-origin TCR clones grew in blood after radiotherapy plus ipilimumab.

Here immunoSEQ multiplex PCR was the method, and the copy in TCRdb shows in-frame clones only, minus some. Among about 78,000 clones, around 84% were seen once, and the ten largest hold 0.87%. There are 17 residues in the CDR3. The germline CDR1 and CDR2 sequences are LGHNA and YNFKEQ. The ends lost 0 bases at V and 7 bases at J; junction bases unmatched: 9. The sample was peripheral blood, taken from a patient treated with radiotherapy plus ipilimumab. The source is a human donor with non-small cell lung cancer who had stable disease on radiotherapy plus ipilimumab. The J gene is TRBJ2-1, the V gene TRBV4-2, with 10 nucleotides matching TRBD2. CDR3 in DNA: TGTGCCAGCAGCCAAGATCACTCCCTAGCGGGAGTGAATGAGCAGTTCTTC. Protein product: CASSQDHSLAGVNEQFF.